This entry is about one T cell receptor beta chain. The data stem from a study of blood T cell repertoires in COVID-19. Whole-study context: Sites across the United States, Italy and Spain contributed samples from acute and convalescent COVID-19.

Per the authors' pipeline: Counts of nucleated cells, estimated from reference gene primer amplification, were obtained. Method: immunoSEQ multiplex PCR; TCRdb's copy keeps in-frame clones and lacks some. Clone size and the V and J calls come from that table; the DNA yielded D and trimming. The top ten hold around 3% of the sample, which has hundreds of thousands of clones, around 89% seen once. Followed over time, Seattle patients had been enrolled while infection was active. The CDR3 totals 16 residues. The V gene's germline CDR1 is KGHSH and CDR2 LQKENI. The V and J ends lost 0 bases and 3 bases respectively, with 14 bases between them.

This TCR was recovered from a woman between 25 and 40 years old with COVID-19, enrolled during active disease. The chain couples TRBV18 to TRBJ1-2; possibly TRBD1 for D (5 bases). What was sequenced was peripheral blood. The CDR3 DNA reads TGTGCCAGCTCACCACCGGAGGGACGGACCCACTATGGCTACACCTTC. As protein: CASSPPEGRTHYGYTF.